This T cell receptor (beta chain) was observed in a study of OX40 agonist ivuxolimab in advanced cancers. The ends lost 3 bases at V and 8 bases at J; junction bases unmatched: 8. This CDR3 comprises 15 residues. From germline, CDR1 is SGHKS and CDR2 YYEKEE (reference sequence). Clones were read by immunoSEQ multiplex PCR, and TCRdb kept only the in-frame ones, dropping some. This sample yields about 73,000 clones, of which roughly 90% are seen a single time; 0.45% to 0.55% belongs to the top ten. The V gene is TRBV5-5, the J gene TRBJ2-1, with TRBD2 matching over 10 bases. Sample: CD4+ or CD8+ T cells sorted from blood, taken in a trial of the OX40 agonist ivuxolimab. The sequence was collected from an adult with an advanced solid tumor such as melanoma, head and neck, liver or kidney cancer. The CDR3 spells CASSSLAGRGHEQFF. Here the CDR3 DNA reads TGTGCCAGCAGCTCACTAGCGGGACGGGGGCATGAGCAGTTCTTC.